The 20 T cell receptor beta chains in this list originate from one sample, sequenced in a study of cytomegalovirus exposure and HLA in healthy donors. Researchers ran the PCR with 60 Vbeta and 13 Jbeta primers. This table comes from immunoSEQ multiplex PCR, and its TCRdb copy is limited to in-frame clones, with some not included. The repertoire holds some 85,000 clones, 76% seen once, with about 1.4% in the top ten. Sequencing was carried out using PBMCs. Every receptor here comes from a male donor in good health and CMV-seronegative.

This rearrangement joins TRBV5-1 to TRBJ2-5; a possible D gene is TRBD1 (6 bases). Germline CDR1 SGHRS, CDR2 YFSETQ. V was cut by 1 base and J by 2 bases, with 9 bases left in between. CDR3 length: 14 residues. CDR3 nucleotide sequence: TGCGCCAGCAGCTTGCCGGACAGACAAGAGACCCAGTACTTC. The encoded protein is CASSLPDRQETQYF. The variable domain in full, completed from reference TRBV5-1 and TRBJ2-5, reads KAGVTQTPRYLIKTRGQQVTLSCSPISGHRSVSWYQQTPGQGLQFLFEYFSETQRNKGNFPGRFSGRQFSNSRSEMNVSTLELGDSALYLCASSLPDRQETQYFGPGTRLLVL.

This clone was counted between two and nine times. This chain uses TRBV19 with TRBJ2-3; 7 bases map to TRBD1. V was pared by 5 bases and J by 6 bases, with 14 bases of the junction left unmatched. Germline V lookup: CDR1 LNHDA, CDR2 SQIVND (reference sequence). The CDR3 totals 16 residues. CDR3 bases: TGTGCCAGTAGTTCGAACCGGGACAGTGGAAGGGATACGCAGTATTTT. Translating gives CASSSNRDSGRDTQYF.

V usage is TRBV9 and J usage is TRBJ1-5; D is perhaps TRBD1 (6 bases). The CDR3 runs 15 residues. V shed 4 bases and J shed 0 bases, with 11 bases lying between them. Germline V lookup: CDR1 SGDLS, CDR2 YYNGEE. The CDR3 bases are TGTGCCAGCAGCCCCGAGGGGGTTAGCAATCAGCCCCAGCATTTT. It encodes CASSPEGVSNQPQHF.

This chain connects TRBV28 to TRBJ1-5, with 7 bases identical to TRBD1. This CDR3 has 17 amino acids. The trim removed 5 bases at V and 0 bases at J, leaving 10 bases unmatched. Germline V gene lookup returns CDR1 MDHEN and CDR2 SYDVKM. The CDR3 protein is CASSRRGQILSNQPQHF. The CDR3 DNA sequence: TGTGCCAGCAGTCGCCGGGGACAGATCCTTAGCAATCAGCCCCAGCATTTT.

This clone appeared once. The CDR3 DNA follows: TGTGCCAGCAGAGGGGGACAGGGAATCACAGATACGCAGTATTTT. Its translation is CASRGGQGITDTQYF. This rearrangement joins TRBV28 to TRBJ2-3; 9 bases fit TRBD1. After removal of 6 bases from V and 2 bases from J, the junction contained 6 bases not matched to a gene. CDR3 length equals 15 residues. The germline V gene encodes CDR1 MDHEN and CDR2 SYDVKM.

The chain carries TRBV19 and TRBJ1-4, with 7 bases that match TRBD1. The CDR3 consists of 12 residues. The germline V gene encodes CDR1 LNHDA and CDR2 SQIVND (reference sequence). J gave up 11 bases and V 4 bases, and 4 bases lay outside the gene matches. CDR3 residues: CASSRQGPKLFF. CDR3 sequence (DNA): TGTGCCAGTAGTAGACAGGGTCCGAAACTGTTTTTT.

The V call is TRBV7-4, the J call TRBJ1-1, with D unresolved. Germline V gives CDR1 SGHVT, CDR2 SQSDAQ. V lost 3 bases to trimming and J lost 0 bases, with 14 bases between them. The CDR3 is made up of 16 amino acids. The CDR3 region is CASSFEGRQMNTEAFF. The DNA of the CDR3 is TGTGCCAGCAGCTTCGAGGGTCGGCAGATGAACACTGAAGCTTTCTTT.

The chain links TRBV7-4 to TRBJ1-3; D is possibly TRBD1 (6 bases). CDR3 length equals 14 residues. V lost 1 base and J lost 3, with 7 bases in between. CDR1 is SGHVT, CDR2 SQSDAQ, per germline. This chain's CDR3 is CASSLGRGGNTIYF. Here the CDR3 DNA reads TGTGCCAGCAGCTTAGGCAGGGGTGGAAACACCATATATTTT.

V usage is TRBV7-8 and J usage is TRBJ1-4; 7 nucleotides align to TRBD1. Unmatched junction bases numbered 7, after V lost 1 base and J lost 8 bases. Germline-derived CDR1 and CDR2 are SGHVS and FQNEAQ. The CDR3 has 15 residues. In nucleotides, the CDR3 is TGTGCCAGCAGCTTAGGGGCAGGGGGAAGAGAAAAACTGTTTTTT. It codes for CASSLGAGGREKLFF.

The chain is built from TRBV6-6 and TRBJ2-7; 8 bases are shared with TRBD1. The CDR3 consists of 13 residues. Per germline, CDR1 MNHNY and CDR2 SVGAGI (reference sequence). V was pared by 2 bases and J by 4 bases, with 1 base of the junction left unmatched. The CDR3, as DNA: TGTGCCAGCAGTTACGACAGGGGATACGAGCAGTACTTC. Translated: CASSYDRGYEQYF.

This chain connects TRBV11-2 to TRBJ2-7; TRBD1 might be the D (5 bases). Trimming left V 4 bases short and J 2 bases short, with 9 bases between. The CDR3 covers 13 residues. Germline assignment: CDR1 SGHAT and CDR2 FQNNGV. The CDR3 spells CASSWGSTYEQYF. CDR3 nucleotide sequence: TGTGCCAGCAGCTGGGGCAGTACCTACGAGCAGTACTTC.

The rearrangement links TRBV5-1 to TRBJ1-1, with TRBD1 as a possible D gene (5 bases). This CDR3 is built from 13 residues. Germline CDR1 is SGHRS and CDR2 is YFSETQ. V was pared by 4 bases and J by 4 bases, with 11 bases between. CDR3 residues: CASSVGLVTEAFF. The CDR3, as DNA: TGCGCCAGCAGCGTGGGACTGGTCACTGAAGCTTTCTTT.

This chain connects TRBV18 to TRBJ2-2; possible D gene TRBD1, 6 bases. Germline V gene sequence: CDR1 KGHSH, CDR2 LQKENI. Trimming cost V 3 bases and J 6 bases, with 14 bases left between them. CDR3 length: 15 residues. The CDR3 loop reads CASSPSRTEAGELFF. Here the CDR3 DNA reads TGTGCCAGCTCACCCTCCAGGACAGAGGCCGGGGAGCTGTTTTTT.

The V call is TRBV10-1, the J call TRBJ1-1, with TRBD1 matching over 7 bases. Germline V gene sequence: CDR1 WNHNN, CDR2 SYGVQD (reference sequence). The V segment lost 6 bases and the J segment 3 bases; nucleotides outside the gene matches: 10. CDR3 length: 15 amino acids. Written as DNA, the CDR3 is TGCGCCAGCAGGGTTAACAGGGGCCGGGACACTGAAGCTTTCTTT. The encoded protein is CASRVNRGRDTEAFF.

The chain recombines TRBV6-6 with TRBJ2-7; D possibly corresponds to TRBD2 (5 bases). Between the trimmed V and J ends, which lost 2 bases and 5 bases, there was a span of 16 bases. Germline CDR1 is MNHNY and CDR2 is SVGAGI (reference sequence). The CDR3 covers 15 residues. The CDR3 bases are TGTGCCAGCAGTTACCCACCTACCGAGGGAGACGAGCAGTACTTC. This codes for CASSYPPTEGDEQYF.

DNA for the CDR3: TGCGCCAGCCGTGGGGACTCTAGAAACACTGAAGCTTTCTTT. It yields the protein CASRGDSRNTEAFF. The rearrangement joins TRBV5-1 to TRBJ1-1; TRBD1 is a possible D gene (5 bases). This CDR3 is built from 14 residues. Per the germline V gene, CDR1 is SGHRS and CDR2 is YFSETQ. V lost 7 bases and J lost 2, with 15 bases in between.

This chain's CDR3 is CASSGWTSGSTDTQYF. The CDR3 nucleotides are TGTGCCAGCAGTGGTTGGACTAGCGGGAGCACAGATACGCAGTATTTT. The V and J genes are TRBV2 and TRBJ2-3; 11 bases agree with TRBD2. The CDR3 loop spans 16 amino acids. CDR1 and CDR2 (germline): SNHLY, FYNNEI. The junction had 3 bases not matched to a gene; V was cut back by 4 bases and J by 0 bases.

In its sample, this clone was seen a few times. V and J are TRBV2 and TRBJ1-3, with TRBD1 matching over 7 bases. Per germline, CDR1 SNHLY and CDR2 FYNNEI. The CDR3 is 18 residues long. The V segment lost 3 bases and the J segment 3 bases; nucleotides outside the gene matches: 14. The CDR3 loop reads CASSDTQGVPRVGNTIYF. CDR3 in DNA: TGTGCCAGCAGTGATACCCAGGGGGTGCCAAGGGTTGGAAACACCATATATTTT.

The rearrangement links TRBV28 to TRBJ2-7; TRBD1 agrees at 7 bases. From germline, CDR1 is MDHEN and CDR2 SYDVKM. With 6 bases clipped from V and 3 bases from J, the junction kept 8 bases outside the gene matches. This CDR3 comprises 14 residues. The CDR3 reads CASSVQGMGYEQYF. CDR3 DNA: TGTGCCAGCAGCGTACAGGGGATGGGCTACGAGCAGTACTTC.

This chain connects TRBV4-3 to TRBJ1-2; TRBD1 matches at 7 bases. Trimming cost V 1 base and J 0 bases; bases outside gene matches: 5. CDR1 LGHNA and CDR2 YSLEER come from the germline V gene. CDR3 length: 16 residues. The CDR3 DNA reads as TGCGCCAGCAGCCAAGCCGGACAGGCACCTAACTATGGCTACACCTTC. It is translated as CASSQAGQAPNYGYTF.